Below, one TCR beta chain is given with its context. Its antigen remains undetermined. Base qualities were left out, and no much larger clone turns up one base away. The CDR3 holds 16 amino acids from the cysteine to the phenylalanine. Only the CDR3 part of the read is kept: 48 bases, read in frame from the first base. Compared with germline, V lacks 3 bases and J lacks 0 bases; bases without a gene match: 7. The germline V gene supplies CDR1 SGHDT and CDR2 YYEEEE. Using the deep immunoSEQ assay, multiplex PCR amplified TCR CDR3 regions from genomic DNA. Genomic DNA extracted from each cell subset was distributed evenly over all wells of several immunoSEQ 96-well plates, and each plate served as one replicate. For sorted subsets, roughly 200 ng genomic DNA, equal to 25,000 to 35,000 T cell genomes, was loaded into each replicate PCR. Purified libraries were measured with a Qubit 3.0 fluorometer, size-checked on a Bioanalyzer 2100, and measured again with the KAPA Library Quantification kit. A separate single-read 150-cycle Illumina NextSeq 550 flow cell was used to sequence each immunoSEQ 96-well plate. In the paper's pipeline: Because the immunoSEQ output held only junctional sequences and lacked quality scores, the filtering could not match the filtering applied to full-length reads. To assign V/J genes and CDR3, sequences were annotated against IMGT germline references using PyIR, a Python wrapper for IgBLAST v1.9. Reads were removed for weak V/J assignments (E-value above 1e-6), missing CDR3, stop codons, out-of-frame junctions, or ambiguous translated residues. A V3J clonotype was defined by an identical inferred V gene, J gene, and CDR3 amino acid sequence. To compute the percentage overlap between repertoires, the number of shared unique clonotypes was divided by the size of the smaller repertoire. Repertoire richness was assessed with RTK rarefaction, the Chao1 estimator, and Recon v2.1 estimates of unobserved clonotypes. OLGA was used to compute generation probabilities for all TCRbeta clonotypes that the gDNA method yielded from a few donors. Held by TCRdb, this immuneACCESS table contains in-frame sequences only and omits some clones. Under half of the omission traces to an unresolved V gene where checked; the cause of the rest is unknown. That table supplies the V and J calls and clone size; D and trimming were determined from the DNA. The sample table holds about 580,000 clones, of which nearly 98% were seen once. More than 0.3% of the sample lies in the top ten.

This sample stems from a study of shared clonotypes between healthy human individuals (dated by TCRdb to the early 2020s). About the full investigation: A few men and a couple of women, aged 18 to 49 years, made up the cohort. For each donor, CD4 naive and CD4 memory were each run on three plates, CD8 naive on two plates, and CD8 memory on one plate. To estimate repertoire size and how much clonotypes are shared between individuals, the study performed deep sequencing of blood TCR repertoires from roughly five healthy adults. Libraries were prepared and TCR repertoires were sequenced by different laboratories using diverse techniques, in order to increase sequencing depth and limit assay-specific biases. Between about 0.94 and 8.9 billion PBMCs per donor were obtained by leukapheresis. Study-wide findings and limitations: Even with the large sequencing depth, rarefaction of the sorted-subset datasets indicated that sequencing was incomplete. Compared with non-shared clonotypes, clonotypes shared by all four sorted-subset donors had higher generation probabilities. The genetic and exposure-history diversity represented was limited by the small number of donors. Naive subsets generally had larger estimated clonotype richness than memory subsets did. Approximately 5% of naive CD4, 3.5% of naive CD8, about 2.1% of memory CD4, and 0.4% of memory CD8 clonotypes were shared across a few donors. Pairwise subsampling led to the expectation that sequencing depth would affect the degree of clonotype sharing among donors. Only blood was sampled, and tissue TCR repertoires likely differ from those in blood.

CD8 naive samples consisted of CD45RO-negative cells that were positively selected for CCR7, yielding a CD45RA+CCR7+ population without TemRA cells. The donors were healthy, HIV-negative adults who had no recently reported acute infections or vaccinations. All donors were Caucasian adults living in Nashville, Tennessee, USA. After blood collection by leukapheresis, PBMCs were isolated using Ficoll-Histopaque density gradient centrifugation and then cryopreserved in the vapor phase of liquid nitrogen. Analytical flow cytometry was used to check the purity and quantity of every magnetically sorted T cell population. Genomic DNA was isolated from every sorted fraction and measured by UV absorbance on a Nanodrop 2000c.

Recombination connected TRBV5-6 to TRBJ2-7; TRBD2 aligns with 9 central bases. What was sequenced was naive CD8+ T cells sorted from blood. The intended sense of this specimen's cell subset or site label: CD45RA+CCR7+. The receptor was isolated from a man under 40 in good health. The CDR3 amino acid sequence is: CASSSAGGPLSYEQYF. The DNA reads as follows: TGTGCCAGCAGCTCAGCGGGAGGCCCCCTCTCCTACGAGCAGTACTTC.